The 32 T cell receptor beta chains below come from one sample, sequenced in a study of blood T cell repertoires in COVID-19. Here immunoSEQ multiplex PCR was the method, and the copy in TCRdb shows in-frame clones only, minus some. The data contain about 150,000 clones, around 80% of them singletons. The sequenced sample was peripheral blood. All receptors come from a woman in her fifties or sixties with acute or convalescent COVID-19.

This rearrangement joins TRBV3-1 (or the pseudogene TRBV3-2) to TRBJ1-1; D is uncertain. V shed 5 bases and J shed 0 bases, with 10 bases lying between them. The CDR3 has 14 amino acids. CDR1 and CDR2 from the germline V gene are LGHDT and YNNKEL (reference sequence). The CDR3 is CASSLNTVNTEAFF. The CDR3 DNA reads as TGTGCCAGCAGCTTGAACACAGTGAACACTGAAGCTTTCTTT.

The chain joins TRBV11-1 to TRBJ2-5; TRBD2 aligns across 7 bases. This CDR3 spans 13 amino acids. Germline CDR1 reads SGHAT; CDR2 reads FQDESV (reference sequence). With V trimmed by 5 bases and J by 3 bases, 3 bases remained unmatched. The CDR3 DNA reads TGTGCCAGCAGCCTAGGACTAGAAGAGACCCAGTACTTC. The encoded protein is CASSLGLEETQYF. The variable domain in full, completed from reference TRBV11-1 and TRBJ2-5, reads EAEVAQSPRYKITEKSQAVAFWCDPISGHATLYWYRQILGQGPELLVQFQDESVVDDSQLPKDRFSAERLKGVDSTLKIQPAELGDSAMYLCASSLGLEETQYFGPGTRLLVL.

V gene TRBV5-1 combines with J gene TRBJ2-2; D is perhaps TRBD1 (6 bases). CDR1 and CDR2 from the germline V gene are SGHRS and YFSETQ. Trimming shortened V by 4 bases and J by 6 bases, and 22 bases separated the two germline ends. The CDR3 runs 17 residues. The CDR3 region is CASSGQPTGSAAGELFF. CDR3 sequence (DNA): TGCGCCAGCAGCGGCCAACCGACAGGTTCCGCGGCCGGGGAGCTGTTTTTT.

The chain is built from TRBV2 and TRBJ2-7, with D tentatively TRBD2 (6 bases). Germline CDR1 reads SNHLY; CDR2 reads FYNNEI. V was trimmed by 5 bases and J by 6 bases, leaving 8 bases between them. The CDR3 contains 11 residues. Written as DNA, the CDR3 is TGTGCCAGCAGTTGGGACTCCGAGCAGTACTTC. Its translation: CASSWDSEQYF.

V and J are TRBV20-1 and TRBJ1-5, with D unresolved. V lost 3 bases to trimming and J lost 5 bases, with 14 bases between them. CDR3 length equals 14 residues. Germline V gene lookup returns CDR1 DFQATT and CDR2 SNEGSKA (reference sequence). CDR3 protein: CSASQEVIDQPQHF. Here the CDR3 DNA reads TGCAGTGCTAGTCAAGAGGTGATAGATCAGCCCCAGCATTTT.

This clone has only a few counts. The rearrangement uses TRBV11-3 and TRBJ1-1, with a weak D call TRBD1 (5 bases). V was cut by 2 bases and J by 4 bases, with 20 bases left in between. There are 17 residues in the CDR3. The germline V gene encodes CDR1 SGHNT and CDR2 YENEEA. The CDR3 reads CASSLLVQEGNVTEAFF. The CDR3 nucleotides read TGTGCCAGCAGCTTACTGGTACAGGAAGGAAATGTCACTGAAGCTTTCTTT.

The chain recombines TRBV19 with TRBJ1-6; TRBD1 matches 10 bases. The CDR3 contains 16 residues. Germline V gene lookup returns CDR1 LNHDA and CDR2 SQIVND (reference sequence). With 1 base clipped from V and 8 bases from J, the junction kept 5 bases outside the gene matches. CDR3 in amino acids: CASSIGDRGPDSPLHF. The DNA for the CDR3 is TGTGCCAGTAGTATAGGGGACAGGGGTCCAGATTCACCCCTCCACTTT.

The V gene is TRBV5-1, the J gene TRBJ2-1; TRBD2 agrees at 13 bases. V was clipped by 5 bases and J by 7 bases; unmatched bases: 3. Germline CDR1 is SGHRS and CDR2 is YFSETQ. This CDR3 is built from 14 residues. The CDR3 region has the DNA TGCGCCAGCAGAGGGACTAGCGGGGTGAATGAGCAGTTCTTC. It encodes CASRGTSGVNEQFF.

This clone was found once. This chain links TRBV7-8 with TRBJ1-1, with a weak D call TRBD1 (6 bases). The germline CDR1 and CDR2 sequences are SGHVS and FQNEAQ. Trimming shortened V by 5 bases and J by 1 base, and 11 bases separated the two germline ends. This CDR3 is built from 14 residues. The DNA of the CDR3 is TGTGCCAGCAGCCCTCGGACAGCGAACACTGAAGCTTTCTTT. Protein product: CASSPRTANTEAFF.

The chain links TRBV7-3 to TRBJ2-1; 15 bases align to TRBD2. The CDR3 is made up of 17 amino acids. V gave up 5 bases and J gave up 4 bases; unmatched junction bases: 6. In germline, CDR1 is SGHTA, CDR2 FQGTGA. CDR3 in DNA: TGTGCCAGCAGCGGGACTAGCGGGGGGAATTTATACAATGAGCAGTTCTTC. Translation: CASSGTSGGNLYNEQFF.

V gene TRBV7-2 combines with J gene TRBJ1-2, with D perhaps TRBD1 (5 bases). V lost 3 bases, J lost 5 bases, and 16 bases lay in between. Germline values: CDR1 SGHTA, CDR2 FQGNSA. The CDR3 spans 15 residues. CDR3 amino acids: CASSFDSNSIYGYTF. As DNA, the CDR3 is TGTGCCAGCAGCTTTGACAGCAACTCCATTTATGGCTACACCTTC.

Only a few counts were recorded for this clone. V and J are TRBV4-3 and TRBJ2-1; D possibly corresponds to TRBD1 (6 bases). Germline CDR1 is LGHNA and CDR2 is YSLEER. V was trimmed by 2 bases and J by 8 bases, leaving 10 bases between them. There are 13 residues in the CDR3. The CDR3 DNA is TGCGCCAGCAGCCAACTTAAGGGGGATGAGCAGTTCTTC. This codes for CASSQLKGDEQFF.

J is TRBJ2-1 and V is TRBV6-2 or TRBV6-3, with 7 bases aligning to TRBD1. The germline gives CDR1 MNHEY, CDR2 SVGEGT. The CDR3 contains 15 residues. The ends lost 2 bases at V and 1 base at J; junction bases unmatched: 2. In DNA form, the CDR3 reads TGTGCCAGCAGTTACGAGGACAGGTCCTACAATGAGCAGTTCTTC. Translating it yields CASSYEDRSYNEQFF.

The chain carries TRBV3-1 (or the pseudogene TRBV3-2) and TRBJ1-2, with a tentative D call TRBD1 (6 bases). Germline lookup yields CDR1 LGHDT and CDR2 YNNKEL (reference sequence). CDR3 length: 14 amino acids. V lost 4 bases to trimming and J lost 6 bases, with 15 bases between them. For the CDR3, the DNA is TGTGCCAGCAGCCGAGGTGGGACAAGAAATGGCTACACCTTC. It encodes CASSRGGTRNGYTF.

This clone was counted a few times. The gene calls are TRBV14 and TRBJ1-2; 7 nucleotides match TRBD1. The CDR3 is 16 residues long. J gave up 3 bases and V 7 bases, and 14 bases lay outside the gene matches. CDR1 and CDR2 (germline): SGHDN, FVKESK. CDR3 DNA sequence: TGTGCCAGCACCCCAAAGGGGCACAGGGGAGACTATGGCTACACCTTC. Translating gives CASTPKGHRGDYGYTF.

The rearrangement uses TRBV6-1 and TRBJ2-7, with TRBD1 identical over 8 bases. V shed 0 bases and J 3 bases; nucleotides not matched to a gene: 4. The CDR3 contains 15 residues. Germline CDR1 MNHNS, CDR2 SASEGT. CDR3 sequence: CASSEAQGAFYEQYF. The DNA of the CDR3 is TGTGCCAGCAGTGAAGCCCAGGGGGCCTTCTACGAGCAGTACTTC.

This chain connects TRBV7-9 to TRBJ2-2; 7 bases agree with TRBD1. The junction had 3 bases not matched to a gene; V was cut back by 4 bases and J by 1 base. There are 15 residues in the CDR3. Germline CDR1 is SEHNR and CDR2 is FQNEAQ (reference sequence). CDR3 residues: CASSSGTVNTGELFF. In DNA form, the CDR3 reads TGTGCCAGCAGCTCCGGGACAGTGAACACCGGGGAGCTGTTTTTT.

DNA for the CDR3: TGTGCCAGCAGCCTTGGGGCACAGGTCCAGGCCGGGGAGCTGTTTTTT. Translated: CASSLGAQVQAGELFF. V and J are TRBV27 and TRBJ2-2, with a weak D call TRBD1 (5 bases). V lost 6 bases to trimming and J lost 6 bases, with 20 bases between them. Germline V CDR1 and CDR2: MNHEY, SMNVEV (reference sequence). The CDR3 has 16 amino acids.

The chain employs TRBV9 and TRBJ2-2; D may be TRBD1 (6 bases). From germline, CDR1 is SGDLS and CDR2 YYNGEE. The V end lost 0 bases, the J end lost 5 bases, and 11 bases lay between the germline ends. This CDR3 is built from 15 residues. The CDR3, as DNA: TGTGCCAGCAGCGTAGGGGGGCCAAGAACCGGGGAGCTGTTTTTT. This encodes CASSVGGPRTGELFF.

The J gene is TRBJ1-1, the V gene TRBV11-2, with 10 bases aligning to TRBD1. CDR1 and CDR2 from the germline V gene are SGHAT and FQNNGV. This CDR3 has 15 residues. Trimming took 4 bases from V and 1 from J; bases not matched to a gene: 3. CDR3 nucleotides: TGTGCCAGCAGCTCCTGGGACAGGGGGAACACTGAAGCTTTCTTT. This encodes CASSSWDRGNTEAFF.

The CDR3, as DNA: TGTGCCAGTAGTATATTGGGACAGGGGAGCGGTGAAGCTTTCTTT. Amino acids: CASSILGQGSGEAFF. V is TRBV19 and J is TRBJ1-1, with 10 nucleotides matching TRBD1. V was pared by 2 bases and J by 7 bases, with 7 bases of the junction left unmatched. Germline V gene data show CDR1 as LNHDA and CDR2 as SQIVND (reference sequence). The CDR3 totals 15 residues. Filled out from reference TRBV19 and TRBJ1-1, the complete variable domain reads DGGITQSPKYLFRKEGQNVTLSCEQNLNHDAMYWYRQDPGQGLRLIYYSQIVNDFQKGDIAEGYSVSREKKESFPLTVTSAQKNPTAFYLCASSILGQGSGEAFFGQGTRLTVV.

V is TRBV28 and J is TRBJ1-1; 8 bases are shared with TRBD1. Germline CDR1 and CDR2: MDHEN and SYDVKM. V shed 7 bases and J 4 bases; nucleotides not matched to a gene: 11. The CDR3 is 15 residues long. CDR3 sequence: CASTAGGSLGTEAFF. The DNA of the CDR3 is TGTGCCAGCACCGCAGGGGGCTCTCTTGGCACTGAAGCTTTCTTT.

V is TRBV7-2 and J is TRBJ2-5; 10 nucleotides line up with TRBD2. J lost 4 bases, V lost 7 bases, and 3 bases had no gene match. This CDR3 spans 13 amino acids. Germline V CDR1 and CDR2: SGHTA, FQGNSA. The DNA for the CDR3 is TGTGCCAGCAACCTAGCGGGGGCAGAGACCCAGTACTTC. This translates into CASNLAGAETQYF. Looking up the rest from reference TRBV7-2 and TRBJ2-5 gives the full variable domain: GAGVSQSPSNKVTEKGKDVELRCDPISGHTALYWYRQSLGQGLEFLIYFQGNSAPDKSGLPSDRFSAERTGGSVSTLTIQRTQQEDSAVYLCASNLAGAETQYFGPGTRLLVL.

The CDR3 nucleotides are TGTGCCAGCACCAGGGCAGGGGTCAACCGAGACAATGAGCAGTTCTTC. Its protein is CASTRAGVNRDNEQFF. The chain carries TRBV2 and TRBJ2-1, with D possibly being TRBD1 (6 bases). The CDR3 is 16 amino acids. Between the trimmed V and J ends, which lost 7 bases and 5 bases, there was a span of 21 bases. In germline, CDR1 is SNHLY, CDR2 FYNNEI.

The chain carries TRBV28 and TRBJ1-2; D is unresolved. The CDR3 is 13 residues long. Germline CDR1 reads MDHEN; CDR2 reads SYDVKM. V was trimmed by 2 bases and J by 3 bases, leaving 7 bases between them. CDR3 DNA sequence: TGTGCCAGCAGTTTACTCCAGGACTATGGCTACACCTTC. It encodes CASSLLQDYGYTF.

The chain joins TRBV7-3 to TRBJ2-7; the match to TRBD2 covers 8 bases. The germline gives CDR1 SGHTA, CDR2 FQGTGA. With V trimmed by 9 bases and J by 2 bases, 12 bases remained unmatched. The CDR3 contains 15 residues. CDR3 residues: CASSTHSGEAYEQYF. For the CDR3, the DNA is TGTGCCAGTAGCACGCATAGCGGGGAGGCCTACGAGCAGTACTTC. The full variable domain, its missing parts supplied by reference TRBV7-3 and TRBJ2-7, is GAGVSQTPSNKVTEKGKYVELRCDPISGHTALYWYRQSLGQGPEFLIYFQGTGAADDSGLPNDRFFAVRPEGSVSTLKIQRTERGDSAVYLCASSTHSGEAYEQYFGPGTRLTVT.

The chain joins TRBV5-8 to TRBJ2-7, with D tentatively TRBD2 (6 bases). V was shortened by 0 bases and J by 2 bases, with 12 bases between the two germline ends. From germline, CDR1 is SGHTS and CDR2 YDEGEE. The CDR3 sequence is 15 residues long. Written as DNA, the CDR3 is TGTGCCAGCAGCTTGGGGCCTAGCGTCGCCTACGAGCAGTACTTC. Translated, it gives CASSLGPSVAYEQYF.

This clone came up once. The chain couples TRBV11-2 to TRBJ2-7; 7 bases match TRBD1. The ends lost 1 base at V and 3 bases at J; junction bases unmatched: 3. The CDR3 sequence is 14 residues long. Looked up from germline, CDR1 is SGHAT and CDR2 is FQNNGV. The CDR3 region is CASSLAQGYYEQYF. The CDR3 DNA sequence: TGTGCCAGCAGCTTAGCACAGGGGTACTACGAGCAGTACTTC.

A few counts support this clone. V is TRBV9 and J is TRBJ2-1; 7 positions agree with TRBD2. Trimming cost V 0 bases and J 5 bases; bases outside gene matches: 5. Germline CDR1 SGDLS, CDR2 YYNGEE. The CDR3 extends over 15 amino acids. The CDR3: CASSVVTGGNNEQFF. The CDR3 DNA reads TGTGCCAGCAGCGTAGTGACGGGGGGAAACAATGAGCAGTTCTTC.

This chain connects TRBV11-2 to TRBJ2-7; the match to TRBD1 covers 8 bases. The CDR3 contains 14 residues. V lost 5 bases, J lost 4 bases, and 7 bases stayed unmatched. Germline CDR1 SGHAT, CDR2 FQNNGV. The CDR3: CASSQGAGGYEQYF. For the CDR3, the DNA is TGTGCCAGCAGCCAGGGGGCAGGGGGATACGAGCAGTACTTC.

The chain recombines TRBV3-1 (or the pseudogene TRBV3-2) with TRBJ2-7, with 7 bases aligning to TRBD1. The CDR3 is 17 residues long. CDR1 is LGHDT and CDR2 is YNNKEL in the germline V gene (reference sequence). The junction had 12 bases not matched to a gene; V was cut back by 1 base and J by 3 bases. Here the CDR3 reads CASSQATTGQRYYEQYF. In nucleotides, the CDR3 is TGTGCCAGCAGCCAAGCAACGACGGGACAGAGGTACTACGAGCAGTACTTC.

This rearrangement joins TRBV28 to TRBJ2-7; weak D call: TRBD1 (6 bases). V was cut by 4 bases and J by 3 bases, with 13 bases left in between. From germline, CDR1 is MDHEN and CDR2 SYDVKM. The CDR3 consists of 14 residues. In DNA form, the CDR3 reads TGTGCCAGCAGTTCACTCGCACAGGGCTACGAGCAGTACTTC. Its translation is CASSSLAQGYEQYF.